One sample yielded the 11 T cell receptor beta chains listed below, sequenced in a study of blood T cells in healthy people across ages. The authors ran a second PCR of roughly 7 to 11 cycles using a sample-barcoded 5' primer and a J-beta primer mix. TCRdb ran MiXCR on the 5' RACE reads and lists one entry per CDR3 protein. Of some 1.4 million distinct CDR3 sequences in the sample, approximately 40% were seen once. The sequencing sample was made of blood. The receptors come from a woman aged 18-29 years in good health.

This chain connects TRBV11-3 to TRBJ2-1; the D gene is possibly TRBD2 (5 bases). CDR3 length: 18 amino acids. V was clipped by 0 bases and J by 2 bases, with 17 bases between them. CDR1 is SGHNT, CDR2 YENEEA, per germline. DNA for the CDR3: TGTGCCAGCAGCTTAGATGGGCGGGCGGCCCCTCCCTACAATGAGCAGTTCTTC. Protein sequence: CASSLDGRAAPPYNEQFF.

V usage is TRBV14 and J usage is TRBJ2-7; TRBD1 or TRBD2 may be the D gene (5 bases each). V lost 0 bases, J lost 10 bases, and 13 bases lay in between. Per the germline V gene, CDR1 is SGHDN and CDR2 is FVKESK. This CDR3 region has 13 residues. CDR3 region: CASSQDLEGPQYF. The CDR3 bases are TGTGCCAGCAGCCAAGATCTCGAGGGACCCCAGTACTTC.

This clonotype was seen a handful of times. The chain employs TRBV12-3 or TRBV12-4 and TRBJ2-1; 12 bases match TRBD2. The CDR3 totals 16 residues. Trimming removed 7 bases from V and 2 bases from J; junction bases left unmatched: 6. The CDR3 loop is CASMTSGGRAYNEQFF. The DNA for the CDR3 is TGTGCCAGCATGACTAGCGGGGGACGGGCCTACAATGAGCAGTTCTTC.

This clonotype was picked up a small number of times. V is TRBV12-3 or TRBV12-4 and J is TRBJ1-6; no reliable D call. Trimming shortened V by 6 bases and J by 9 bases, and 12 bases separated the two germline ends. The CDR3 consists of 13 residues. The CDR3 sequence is CASRTSAGSPLHF. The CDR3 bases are TGTGCCAGCAGGACGTCTGCAGGTTCACCCCTCCACTTT.

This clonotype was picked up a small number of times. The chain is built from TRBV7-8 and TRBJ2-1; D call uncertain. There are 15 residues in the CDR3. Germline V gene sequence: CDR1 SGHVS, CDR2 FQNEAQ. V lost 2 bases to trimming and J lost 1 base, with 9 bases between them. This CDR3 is CASSLQVKSYNEQFF. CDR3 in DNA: TGTGCCAGCAGCTTACAGGTGAAATCCTACAATGAGCAGTTCTTC.

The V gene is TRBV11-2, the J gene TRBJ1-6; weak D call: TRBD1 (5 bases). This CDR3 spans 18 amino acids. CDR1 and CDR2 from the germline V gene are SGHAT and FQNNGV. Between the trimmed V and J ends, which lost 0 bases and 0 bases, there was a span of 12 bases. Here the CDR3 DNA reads TGTGCCAGCAGCTTAGATCCAGGGATGAGCTCCTATAATTCACCCCTCCACTTT. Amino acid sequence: CASSLDPGMSSYNSPLHF.

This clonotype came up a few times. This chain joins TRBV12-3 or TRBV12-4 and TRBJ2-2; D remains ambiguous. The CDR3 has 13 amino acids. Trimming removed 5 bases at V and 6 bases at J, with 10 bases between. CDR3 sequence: CASSQPGPGELFF. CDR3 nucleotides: TGTGCCAGCAGTCAGCCGGGTCCCGGGGAGCTGTTTTTT.

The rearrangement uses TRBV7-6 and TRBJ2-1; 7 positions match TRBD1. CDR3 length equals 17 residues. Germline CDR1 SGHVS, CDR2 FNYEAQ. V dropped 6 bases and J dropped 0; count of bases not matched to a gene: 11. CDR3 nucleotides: TGTGCCAGCAGAAACAGGGGTCCACCGAGCTCCTACAATGAGCAGTTCTTC. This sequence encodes CASRNRGPPSSYNEQFF.

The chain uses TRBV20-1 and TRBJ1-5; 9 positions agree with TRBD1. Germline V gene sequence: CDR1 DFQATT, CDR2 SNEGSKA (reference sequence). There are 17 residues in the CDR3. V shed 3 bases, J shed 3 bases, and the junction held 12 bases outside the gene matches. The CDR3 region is CSASGRRRDRDNQPQHF. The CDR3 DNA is TGCAGTGCTAGTGGCCGACGAAGGGACAGGGACAATCAGCCCCAGCATTTT.

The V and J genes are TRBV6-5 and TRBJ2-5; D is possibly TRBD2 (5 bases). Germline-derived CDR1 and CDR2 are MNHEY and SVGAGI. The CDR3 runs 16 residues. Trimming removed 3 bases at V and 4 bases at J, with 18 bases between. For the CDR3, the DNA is TGTGCCAGCAGTTATAAGGTGTCAAGGGAGAGAGAGACCCAGTACTTC. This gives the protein CASSYKVSRERETQYF.

The CDR3 nucleotides read TGTGCCAGCAGCTGGGCGAGGTACGAGCAGTACTTC. This codes for CASSWARYEQYF. The rearrangement uses TRBV5-6 and TRBJ2-7; D unresolved. This CDR3 is built from 12 residues. The germline V gene encodes CDR1 SGHDT and CDR2 YYEEEE. V dropped 3 bases and J dropped 4 bases, with 8 bases sitting between them.